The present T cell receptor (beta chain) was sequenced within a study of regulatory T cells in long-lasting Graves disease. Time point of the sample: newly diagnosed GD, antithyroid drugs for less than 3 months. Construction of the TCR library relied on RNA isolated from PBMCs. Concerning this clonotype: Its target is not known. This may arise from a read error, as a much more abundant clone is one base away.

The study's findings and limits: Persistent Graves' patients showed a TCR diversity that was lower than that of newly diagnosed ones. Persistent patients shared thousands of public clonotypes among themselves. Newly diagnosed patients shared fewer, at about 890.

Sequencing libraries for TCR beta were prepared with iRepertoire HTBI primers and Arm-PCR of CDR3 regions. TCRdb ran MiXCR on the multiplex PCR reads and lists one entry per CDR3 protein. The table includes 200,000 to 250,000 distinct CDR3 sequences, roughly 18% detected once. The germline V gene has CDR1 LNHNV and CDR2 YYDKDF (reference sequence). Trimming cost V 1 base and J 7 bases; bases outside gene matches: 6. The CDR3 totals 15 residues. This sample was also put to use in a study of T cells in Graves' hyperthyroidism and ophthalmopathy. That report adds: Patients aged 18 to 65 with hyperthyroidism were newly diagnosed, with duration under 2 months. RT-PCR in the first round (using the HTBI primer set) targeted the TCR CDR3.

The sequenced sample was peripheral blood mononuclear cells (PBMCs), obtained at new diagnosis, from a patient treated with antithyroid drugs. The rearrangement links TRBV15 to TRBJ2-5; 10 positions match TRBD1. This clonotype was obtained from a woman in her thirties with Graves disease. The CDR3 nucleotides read TGTGCCACCAGCAGAGCGGGACAGGGGAAAGGGACCCAGTACTTC. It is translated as CATSRAGQGKGTQYF.